This T cell receptor beta chain came from a study of OX40 agonist ivuxolimab in advanced cancers. The study's findings and limits: Among the lowest peripheral clonal expansion occurred in 0.1-3.0 mg/kg partial responders.

About this clone itself: Its antigen is undetermined.

V dropped 1 base and J dropped 8 bases, with 15 bases sitting between them. The CDR3 spans 15 residues. From germline, CDR1 is LGHNA and CDR2 YSLEER. Sequencing used immunoSEQ multiplex PCR; TCRdb keeps in-frame clones, though not all of them. Of under 70,000 clones in the sample, 85% were seen once. This receptor was identified in an adult with an advanced solid tumor such as melanoma, head and neck, liver or kidney cancer. The rearrangement links TRBV4-3 to TRBJ2-1, with D perhaps matching TRBD1 (7 bases). Specimen: CD4+ or CD8+ T cells sorted from blood, collected in a trial of the OX40 agonist ivuxolimab. Here the CDR3 reads CASSQGRGQLDEQFF. The CDR3 DNA sequence: TGCGCCAGCAGCCAAGGGAGGGGACAGTTGGATGAGCAGTTCTTC.